A selection of T cell receptor beta chains follows, all from one sample in a study of blood T cell repertoires in COVID-19. The assay was immunoSEQ multiplex PCR, and TCRdb's table has in-frame clones only and misses some. The table lists approximately 120,000 clones, over 65% of them singletons. Sequencing was carried out using peripheral blood. These receptor sequences come from a woman in her sixties with acute or convalescent COVID-19. Each CDR3 is given with its conserved first and last residue. Each record gives: D gene, J gene, clone size, V gene, CDR3 protein, CDR3 DNA. A D gene is named only where the DNA matches it firmly. For some rows the clone size is stated as once, few or many, or as a class when expanded; others skip it.

d_gene: -; j_gene: TRBJ1-3; abundance: few; v_gene: TRBV19; CDR3aa: CASREGRSGNTIYF; CDR3nt: TGTGCCAGTAGGGAGGGTAGATCTGGAAACACCATATATTTT
d_gene: -; j_gene: TRBJ2-5; abundance: -; v_gene: TRBV27; CDR3aa: CASSLTSEGTQYF; CDR3nt: TGTGCCAGCAGTTTAACATCAGAGGGGACCCAGTACTTC
d_gene: -; j_gene: TRBJ1-4; abundance: -; v_gene: TRBV21-1; CDR3aa: CASSGQVRARKLFF; CDR3nt: TGTGCCAGCAGCGGACAGGTTCGGGCAAGGAAACTGTTTTTT
d_gene: TRBD2; j_gene: TRBJ2-3; abundance: once; v_gene: TRBV11-2; CDR3aa: CASSSGGASDTQYF; CDR3nt: TGTGCCAGCAGCTCGGGGGGAGCTTCGGATACGCAGTATTTT
d_gene: -; j_gene: TRBJ1-1; abundance: -; v_gene: TRBV13; CDR3aa: CASSLLGQGNTEAFF; CDR3nt: TGTGCCAGCAGCCTCCTAGGGCAGGGGAACACTGAAGCTTTCTTT
d_gene: -; j_gene: TRBJ2-3; abundance: -; v_gene: TRBV2; CDR3aa: CASGALSSTDTQYF; CDR3nt: TGTGCCAGCGGAGCTCTAAGTAGCACAGATACGCAGTATTTT
d_gene: -; j_gene: TRBJ2-5; abundance: once; v_gene: TRBV11-2; CDR3aa: CASSWQGGETQYF; CDR3nt: TGTGCCAGCAGCTGGCAGGGGGGAGAGACCCAGTACTTC
d_gene: -; j_gene: TRBJ2-5; abundance: -; v_gene: TRBV28; CDR3aa: CASRLGQETQYF; CDR3nt: TGTGCCAGCAGACTAGGACAAGAGACCCAGTACTTC
d_gene: -; j_gene: TRBJ2-3; abundance: -; v_gene: TRBV7-6; CDR3aa: CASGASSAITDTQYF; CDR3nt: TGTGCCAGCGGGGCCTCTAGCGCGATCACAGATACGCAGTATTTT
d_gene: -; j_gene: TRBJ1-1; abundance: -; v_gene: TRBV19; CDR3aa: CASSIYLGGTNTEAFF; CDR3nt: TGTGCCAGTAGTATATACCTGGGGGGTACGAACACTGAAGCTTTCTTT
d_gene: TRBD1; j_gene: TRBJ1-1; abundance: -; v_gene: TRBV18; CDR3aa: CASSPRTGWDTEAFF; CDR3nt: TGTGCCAGCTCACCAAGGACAGGGTGGGACACTGAAGCTTTCTTT
d_gene: TRBD2; j_gene: TRBJ2-1; abundance: -; v_gene: TRBV4-1; CDR3aa: CASSLGLGEAVEQFF; CDR3nt: TGCGCCAGCAGCCTTGGACTAGGCGAGGCGGTTGAGCAGTTCTTC
d_gene: TRBD2; j_gene: TRBJ2-7; abundance: -; v_gene: TRBV19; CDR3aa: CASSMVSGSSYEQYF; CDR3nt: TGTGCCAGTAGTATGGTTAGCGGGAGCTCGTACGAGCAGTACTTC
d_gene: -; j_gene: TRBJ2-1; abundance: few; v_gene: TRBV5-1; CDR3aa: CASSLLAAQVHEQFF; CDR3nt: TGCGCCAGCAGCTTGCTTGCCGCCCAGGTCCATGAGCAGTTCTTC
d_gene: TRBD1; j_gene: TRBJ1-2; abundance: -; v_gene: TRBV5-4; CDR3aa: CASSLQSRQGIQSYTF; CDR3nt: TGTGCCAGCAGCCTGCAATCTCGACAGGGGATACAAAGCTACACCTTC
d_gene: TRBD1; j_gene: TRBJ1-5; abundance: -; v_gene: TRBV27; CDR3aa: CASGTGHHSNQPQHF; CDR3nt: TGTGCCAGCGGGACAGGGCATCATAGCAATCAGCCCCAGCATTTT
d_gene: TRBD2; j_gene: TRBJ2-7; abundance: -; v_gene: TRBV27; CDR3aa: CASRPERERSEYF; CDR3nt: TGTGCCAGCAGACCTGAGCGGGAGCGGTCCGAGTACTTC
d_gene: TRBD2; j_gene: TRBJ2-2; abundance: -; v_gene: TRBV7-2; CDR3aa: CATNPASGPLRELFF; CDR3nt: TGTGCCACCAACCCAGCTAGCGGTCCGCTAAGGGAGCTGTTTTTT
d_gene: TRBD1; j_gene: TRBJ1-2; abundance: -; v_gene: TRBV19; CDR3aa: CASTPMGTGIRGYTF; CDR3nt: TGTGCCAGTACCCCTATGGGGACAGGGATAAGGGGCTACACCTTC
d_gene: -; j_gene: TRBJ1-3; abundance: -; v_gene: TRBV10-3; CDR3aa: CATVGLQSRNTIYF; CDR3nt: TGTGCCACCGTGGGACTACAATCACGAAACACCATATATTTT
d_gene: -; j_gene: TRBJ1-2; abundance: -; v_gene: TRBV5-1; CDR3aa: CASSFSIAYGYTF; CDR3nt: TGCGCCAGCAGCTTCTCCATAGCCTATGGCTACACCTTC
d_gene: -; j_gene: TRBJ2-7; abundance: few; v_gene: TRBV1; CDR3aa: CTSSPPTSGICEQYF; CDR3nt: TGCACCAGCAGCCCCCCGACTAGCGGGATTTGCGAGCAGTACTTC
d_gene: -; j_gene: TRBJ2-5; abundance: -; v_gene: TRBV9; CDR3aa: CASSVSPGIQETQYF; CDR3nt: TGTGCCAGCAGCGTATCCCCCGGGATCCAAGAGACCCAGTACTTC
d_gene: TRBD2; j_gene: TRBJ2-1; abundance: -; v_gene: TRBV7-2; CDR3aa: CASSPGLAQPEQFF; CDR3nt: TGTGCCAGCAGCCCCGGACTAGCCCAGCCTGAGCAGTTCTTC
d_gene: -; j_gene: TRBJ1-2; abundance: -; v_gene: TRBV7-2; CDR3aa: CASSSGINYGYTF; CDR3nt: TGTGCCAGCAGCTCCGGGATCAACTATGGCTACACCTTC
d_gene: TRBD1; j_gene: TRBJ1-1; abundance: -; v_gene: TRBV6-2/TRBV6-3; CDR3aa: CASSDRQGISNTEAFF; CDR3nt: TGTGCCAGCAGCGACAGACAGGGCATATCGAACACTGAAGCTTTCTTT
d_gene: TRBD2; j_gene: TRBJ2-2; abundance: -; v_gene: TRBV11-3; CDR3aa: CASSFSGVNTGELFF; CDR3nt: TGTGCCAGCAGCTTTAGCGGGGTGAACACCGGGGAGCTGTTTTTT
d_gene: -; j_gene: TRBJ2-5; abundance: -; v_gene: TRBV24-1; CDR3aa: CATSDGRGALLQETQYF; CDR3nt: TGTGCCACCAGTGATGGGAGGGGGGCCCTGCTACAAGAGACCCAGTACTTC
d_gene: TRBD1; j_gene: TRBJ2-5; abundance: -; v_gene: TRBV5-4; CDR3aa: CASSFSGQGVETQYF; CDR3nt: TGTGCCAGCAGCTTCTCGGGACAGGGTGTGGAGACCCAGTACTTC